The 10 T cell receptor beta chains below all came from one sample that was sequenced in a study of identical twins' blood T cells. MiXCR, run by TCRdb on the 5' RACE reads, gives a single entry per CDR3 protein. Of 350,000 to 400,000 distinct CDR3 sequences in the sample, under 30% were seen once. Sequenced sample: PBMCs. These receptors came from a woman aged 18 to 55 in good health.

The CDR3 sequence is CASSLGLKTEKLFF. The CDR3 coding sequence is TGCGCCAGCAGCTTGGGCCTGAAGACTGAAAAACTGTTTTTT. This chain connects TRBV5-1 to TRBJ1-4; no reliable D call. The germline V gene encodes CDR1 SGHRS and CDR2 YFSETQ. Between the trimmed V and J ends, which lost 0 bases and 7 bases, there was a span of 10 bases. The CDR3 contains 14 residues.

Note on this clonotype: Possible read error: a much larger clone is one base away. This is likely a read error, given that the CDR3 carries no conserved phenylalanine or tryptophan at its end. The chain links TRBV16 to TRBJ1-1; no definite D call. This CDR3 contains 14 residues. CDR1 and CDR2 from the germline V gene are KGHSY and FQNENV. The ends were cut back, 0 bases at V and 5 bases at J, with 10 bases in the middle. CDR3 in DNA: TGTGCCAGCAGCCAATCGCGGGGAAGAACTGAAGCTTTCCTT. The encoded protein is CASSQSRGRTEAFL.

The V gene is TRBV29-1, the J gene TRBJ1-2; TRBD1 aligns across 7 bases. The germline V gene encodes CDR1 SQVTM and CDR2 ANQGSEA. V lost 7 bases and J lost 3; bases outside the gene matches: 8. The CDR3 runs to 13 residues. The CDR3 DNA sequence: TGCAGCGCTGGACAGGCCATAGACTATGGCTACACCTTC. It encodes CSAGQAIDYGYTF.

This clonotype was seen only a few times. V and J are TRBV19 and TRBJ2-3; D might be TRBD1 (6 bases). Trimming removed 10 bases at V and 3 bases at J, with 20 bases between. This CDR3 spans 15 amino acids. CDR1 is LNHDA and CDR2 is SQIVND in the germline V gene (reference sequence). The CDR3 DNA sequence: TGTGCCACCAGGTCAGGACAGCCTTTGACAGATACGCAGTATTTT. Translating it yields CATRSGQPLTDTQYF.

This clonotype was recorded at least ten times. CDR3 coding DNA: TGTGCCAGCAGTTTAAGTATGGGGTTGAACACTGAAGCTTTCTTT. Residues: CASSLSMGLNTEAFF. V gene TRBV28 combines with J gene TRBJ1-1, with D unclear. The germline V gene has CDR1 MDHEN and CDR2 SYDVKM. V was cut by 2 bases and J by 0 bases, with 10 bases left in between. The CDR3 totals 15 residues.

This clonotype was seen a handful of times. The CDR3: CASIGRTVYGYTF. The CDR3 DNA is TGTGCCAGCATCGGGCGGACAGTCTATGGCTACACCTTC. This chain joins TRBV2 and TRBJ1-2; D may be TRBD1 (6 bases). Germline CDR1 and CDR2: SNHLY and FYNNEI. Between the trimmed V and J ends, which lost 7 bases and 4 bases, there was a span of 13 bases. The CDR3 is 13 amino acids.

This clonotype has ten or more counts. The CDR3 here is CASSARLAGIYNEQFF. The CDR3 nucleotides read TGTGCCAGCAGCGCCAGACTAGCGGGTATCTACAATGAGCAGTTCTTC. The chain employs TRBV11-2 and TRBJ2-1, with 10 bases lining up with TRBD2. With V trimmed by 5 bases and J by 3 bases, 7 bases remained unmatched. The CDR3 sequence is 16 residues long. CDR1 and CDR2 (germline): SGHAT, FQNNGV.

The chain employs TRBV2 and TRBJ1-6; tentative D call: TRBD1 (6 bases). V was pared by 9 bases and J by 11 bases, with 23 bases between. There are 15 residues in the CDR3. Germline assignment: CDR1 SNHLY and CDR2 FYNNEI. Written as DNA, the CDR3 is TGTGCCAGTACCCAGAGTGGACAGTCAAGGACACCCCTCCACTTT. It specifies CASTQSGQSRTPLHF.

The chain is built from TRBV7-2 and TRBJ2-7, with D perhaps matching TRBD1 (6 bases). V lost 5 bases and J lost 3, with 14 bases in between. Germline CDR1 reads SGHTA; CDR2 reads FQGNSA. There are 14 residues in the CDR3. CDR3 region: CASSAQTGIYEQYF. In DNA form, the CDR3 reads TGTGCCAGCAGCGCCCAAACAGGGATCTACGAGCAGTACTTC.

This clonotype was seen a handful of times. This chain connects TRBV7-8 to TRBJ2-5, with 8 bases fitting TRBD2. The V and J ends lost 5 bases and 7 bases, in that order; junction bases with no gene match: 12. CDR1 SGHVS and CDR2 FQNEAQ come from the germline V gene. CDR3 length: 15 residues. CDR3 bases: TGTGCCAGCAGCGCTTCTCGGACTAGCCTGGGGACCCAGTACTTC. Amino acids: CASSASRTSLGTQYF.